A single sample gave rise to the 27 T cell receptor beta chains below, sequenced in a study of metastatic and nonmetastatic thyroid tumors. TCRdb re-called the PCR reads via MiXCR. The sample carries more than 35,000 clones, about 17% recorded once. The entire patient cohort was treatment-naive prior to thyroid surgery. The sample taken for sequencing was blood. The origin of the receptors is a male donor with papillary thyroid cancer or a benign thyroid nodule (not recorded which). Some clones in this sample may be carry-over from other donors' samples.

The V gene is TRBV4-1, the J gene TRBJ2-1; perhaps D is TRBD1 or TRBD2 (5 bases each). Germline loops: CDR1 MGHRA, CDR2 YSYEKL. CDR3 length equals 13 residues. Trimming left V 4 bases short and J 10 bases short, with 14 bases between. CDR3 residues: CASSRNRGAEQFF. CDR3 coding DNA: TGCGCCAGCAGCCGGAACCGGGGCGCGGAGCAGTTCTTC.

The chain is built from TRBV6-4 and TRBJ2-3; TRBD2 aligns across 7 bases. In germline, CDR1 is MRHNA, CDR2 SNTAGT. Trimming removed 2 bases from V and 7 bases from J; junction bases left unmatched: 9. This CDR3 comprises 15 residues. CDR3 DNA sequence: TGTGCCAGCAGTGACGCTCCTAGCGGTGTGTATACGCAGTATTTT. It codes for CASSDAPSGVYTQYF.

In its sample, this clone was seen many times. The chain recombines TRBV2 with TRBJ2-7; D remains unclear. The CDR3 loop spans 12 amino acids. Germline CDR1 SNHLY, CDR2 FYNNEI. The V end lost 6 bases, the J end lost 2 bases, and 8 bases lay between the germline ends. The CDR3 DNA follows: TGTGCCAGCAGACAGTCTCCCTACGAGCAGTACTTC. Its translation: CASRQSPYEQYF.

This clone has ten or more counts. The rearrangement uses TRBV4-2 and TRBJ1-3, with a possible D match to TRBD1 (5 bases). CDR1 and CDR2 (germline): LGHNA, YNFKEQ. The CDR3 runs 13 residues. V lost 8 bases and J 2 bases, leaving 10 bases between the germline ends. This CDR3 is CASGGEAGNTIYF. CDR3 DNA sequence: TGTGCCAGCGGGGGTGAGGCTGGAAACACCATATATTTT.

By share of the sample, this clone is large. The rearrangement links TRBV11-2 to TRBJ1-1; TRBD1 is a possible D gene (6 bases). This CDR3 region has 13 residues. Deletions cut 3 bases from V and 6 bases from J, with 11 bases between. Per germline, CDR1 SGHAT and CDR2 FQNNGV. The CDR3 bases are TGTGCCAGCAGCTTGCTACAGGGTTCTGAAGCTTTCTTT. Amino acids: CASSLLQGSEAFF.

J is TRBJ1-2 and V is TRBV18; D is possibly TRBD1 (5 bases). Germline loops: CDR1 KGHSH, CDR2 LQKENI. V was cut by 3 bases and J by 7 bases, with 18 bases left in between. The CDR3 is 15 residues long. The CDR3 nucleotides are TGTGCCAGCTCACCGTACCCCGACCGTCAGGGTGGCTACACCTTC. This encodes CASSPYPDRQGGYTF.

This clone was counted at least ten times. The chain recombines TRBV11-1 with TRBJ2-2; D is possibly TRBD2 (5 bases). The CDR3 contains 16 residues. Germline CDR1 reads SGHAT; CDR2 reads FQDESV (reference sequence). Trimming left V 2 bases short and J 5 bases short, with 15 bases between. DNA for the CDR3: TGTGCCAGCAGCTTACGCCGGGTCTGGAGGACCGGGGAGCTGTTTTTT. It translates to CASSLRRVWRTGELFF.

This clone was observed a handful of times. A clone one base away is much larger, so this may be a read error. This rearrangement joins TRBV11-1 to TRBJ2-1; TRBD2 matches 9 bases. CDR3 length equals 15 residues. CDR1 and CDR2 from the germline V gene are SGHAT and FQDESV (reference sequence). J was trimmed by 8 bases and V by 4 bases; bases with no gene match: 9. The CDR3 region is CASSSLSGGAYEQFF. In nucleotides, the CDR3 is TGTGCCAGCAGCTCTCTTAGCGGGGGTGCTTATGAGCAGTTCTTC.

This clone was observed a few times. This rearrangement joins TRBV25-1 to TRBJ2-7, with TRBD2 identical over 16 bases. Germline V gives CDR1 MGHDK, CDR2 SYGVNS. Trimming cost V 5 bases and J 6 bases; bases outside gene matches: 10. The CDR3 runs 17 residues. This chain's CDR3 is CASSNTGTSGRVFEQYF. CDR3 sequence (DNA): TGTGCCAGCAGTAATACCGGGACTAGCGGGAGGGTGTTCGAGCAGTACTTC.

Ten or more counts support this clone. The gene calls are TRBV5-4 and TRBJ2-1, with TRBD1 matching over 7 bases. The germline V gene encodes CDR1 SGHNT and CDR2 YYREEE (reference sequence). The J segment lost 6 bases and the V segment lost 7 bases, leaving 13 bases of the junction unmatched. The CDR3 has 15 residues. The chain's CDR3 is CASSKKQGMSNEQFF. The DNA for the CDR3 is TGTGCCAGCTCTAAGAAACAGGGGATGTCCAATGAGCAGTTCTTC.

Judged by abundance, this clone is medium-sized. The rearrangement uses TRBV6-1 and TRBJ2-7, with 12 bases lining up with TRBD2. V dropped 7 bases and J dropped 5; count of bases not matched to a gene: 9. CDR3 size: 15 residues. Germline-derived CDR1 and CDR2 are MNHNS and SASEGT. In nucleotides, the CDR3 is TGTGCCAGCACCCTAGCGGCTAGCGGGAGGGACGAGCAGTACTTC. As protein: CASTLAASGRDEQYF.

The chain combines TRBV19 with TRBJ1-2, with D maybe TRBD1 (6 bases). The CDR3 contains 15 residues. Between the trimmed V and J ends, which lost 5 bases and 4 bases, there was a span of 17 bases. Germline CDR1 is LNHDA and CDR2 is SQIVND (reference sequence). CDR3 in DNA: TGTGCCAGTAGTGAGGGGGGTTCTTCTTTCTATGGCTACACCTTC. As protein: CASSEGGSSFYGYTF.

This clone was counted many times. The chain is built from TRBV3-1 and TRBJ2-1; 13 bases are shared with TRBD2. The germline gives CDR1 LGHDT, CDR2 YNNKEL (reference sequence). CDR3 length equals 15 residues. Germline trimming cut 6 bases from V and 9 bases from J; bases unmatched to any gene: 8. This CDR3 reads CASRPTSGGVGEQFF. Here the CDR3 DNA reads TGTGCCAGCAGACCTACTAGCGGGGGGGTCGGTGAGCAGTTCTTC.

CDR3 DNA sequence: TGCAGTGCTTATGGGGGGGCCGGGGAGCTGTTTTTT. Amino acid sequence: CSAYGGAGELFF. J is TRBJ2-2 and V is TRBV20-1; the match to TRBD2 covers 7 bases. J lost 6 bases, V lost 5 bases, and 3 bases had no gene match. In germline, CDR1 is DFQATT, CDR2 SNEGSKA (reference sequence). The CDR3 is 12 amino acids.

There are many counts of this clone. The chain uses TRBV24-1 and TRBJ2-3, with TRBD1 as a possible D gene (5 bases). Germline V CDR1 and CDR2: KGHDR, SFDVKD. The CDR3 has 15 residues. Trimming cost V 0 bases and J 8 bases, with 14 bases left between them. The CDR3 DNA reads as TGTGCCACCAGTGATTTGTCGACAACAAGGGGTACGCAGTATTTT. Its protein product is CATSDLSTTRGTQYF.

This clone was detected ten times or more. The chain couples TRBV5-6 to TRBJ2-7; D is uncertain. CDR1 is SGHDT, CDR2 YYEEEE, per germline. The V and J ends lost 0 bases and 3 bases respectively, with 7 bases between them. The CDR3 runs 13 residues. DNA for the CDR3: TGTGCCAGCAGCTTGGCCGGCTACTACGAGCAGTACTTC. Amino acid sequence: CASSLAGYYEQYF.

This clone was counted ten times or more. J is TRBJ1-2 and V is TRBV27; no definite D call. Germline loops: CDR1 MNHEY, CDR2 SMNVEV (reference sequence). V gave up 3 bases and J gave up 1 base, with 12 bases separating them. The CDR3 loop spans 15 amino acids. The DNA for the CDR3 is TGTGCCAGCAGTTTTTCGTGGCCAGATAACTATGGCTACACCTTC. This translates into CASSFSWPDNYGYTF.

This clone was seen repeatedly, ten times or more. J is TRBJ2-1 and V is TRBV7-9, with D unresolved. Looked up from germline, CDR1 is SEHNR and CDR2 is FQNEAQ (reference sequence). Trimming took off 2 bases at V and 5 bases at J, with 4 bases between the two ends. This CDR3 has 12 residues. The CDR3 DNA reads as TGTGCCAGCAGCTTAAAAAACAATGAGCAGTTCTTC. It specifies CASSLKNNEQFF.

This clone has at least ten counts. The chain recombines TRBV18 with TRBJ2-7; D call uncertain. Trimming pared 2 bases from V and 1 base from J, leaving 18 bases between. Germline V gives CDR1 KGHSH, CDR2 LQKENI. This CDR3 is 17 amino acids long. The CDR3 nucleotides are TGTGCCAGCTCACCATCCCGCTCGAGCGCGGAATCCTACGAGCAGTACTTC. Its protein is CASSPSRSSAESYEQYF.

This clone was seen more than once but under ten times. The V gene is TRBV28, the J gene TRBJ1-2; D call uncertain. Germline V gene data show CDR1 as MDHEN and CDR2 as SYDVKM. This CDR3 has 15 residues. Trimming left V 2 bases short and J 4 bases short, with 14 bases between. The CDR3 sequence is CASSLDKRWSYGYTF. CDR3 DNA: TGTGCCAGCAGTTTAGATAAAAGGTGGTCCTATGGCTACACCTTC.

V and J are TRBV19 and TRBJ2-7; unclear D gene. The CDR3 has 15 amino acids. Trimming stripped 3 bases from V and 3 bases from J, with 15 bases between. Looked up from germline, CDR1 is LNHDA and CDR2 is SQIVND (reference sequence). The DNA for the CDR3 is TGTGCCAGTAGTATTTCGGTTGTGCCCGTCTACGAGCAGTACTTC. Amino acid sequence: CASSISVVPVYEQYF.

There are many counts of this clone. The chain has TRBV20-1 and TRBJ2-2; perhaps TRBD2 as D (6 bases). This CDR3 is built from 14 residues. Germline V gene sequence: CDR1 DFQATT, CDR2 SNEGSKA (reference sequence). Trimming stripped 6 bases from V and 7 bases from J, with 18 bases between. CDR3 in amino acids: CSAPPDTGGGELFF. CDR3 bases: TGCAGTGCCCCTCCGGACACCGGGGGCGGGGAGCTGTTTTTT.

The chain couples TRBV30 to TRBJ2-7; D is ambiguous. Per germline, CDR1 GTSNPN and CDR2 SVGIG (reference sequence). CDR3 length: 13 residues. The V and J ends lost 3 bases and 1 base respectively, with 10 bases between them. The CDR3 loop is CAWSGSPSYEQYF. DNA for the CDR3: TGTGCCTGGAGCGGGTCCCCGTCCTACGAGCAGTACTTC.

This clone was counted many times. V gene TRBV6-1 combines with J gene TRBJ2-5, with TRBD2 matching over 15 bases. V shed 6 bases, J shed 2 bases, and the junction held 10 bases outside the gene matches. Germline assignment: CDR1 MNHNS and CDR2 SASEGT. The CDR3 loop spans 18 amino acids. The CDR3 DNA sequence: TGTGCCAGCAGCCCCCCCTCCGGGACTAGCGGGGGGCAAGAGACCCAGTACTTC. It yields the protein CASSPPSGTSGGQETQYF.

This clone was seen more than once but under ten times. Being one base from a much bigger clone, this may be a read error. CDR3 protein: CASSLTEAETQYF. The CDR3 bases are TGCGCCAGCAGTCTGACAGAGGCGGAGACCCAGTACTTC. V gene TRBV10-2 combines with J gene TRBJ2-5, with D perhaps matching TRBD1 (5 bases). Germline CDR1 reads WSHSY; CDR2 reads SAAADI. The CDR3 runs 13 residues. Trimming removed 5 bases at V and 5 bases at J, with 12 bases between.

This clone was seen more than once but under ten times. Being one base from a much bigger clone, this may be a read error. The rearrangement joins TRBV9 to TRBJ2-5; D is uncertain. Germline V gives CDR1 SGDLS, CDR2 YYNGEE. The CDR3 runs to 14 residues. CDR3 DNA: TGTGCCAGCATCGTAGACCAGGACCAAGAGACCCAGTACTTC. Residues: CASIVDQDQETQYF.

This clone has ten or more counts. The J gene is TRBJ2-3, the V gene TRBV27, with a possible D match to TRBD2 (5 bases). Germline values: CDR1 MNHEY, CDR2 SMNVEV (reference sequence). The CDR3 contains 16 residues. V dropped 2 bases and J dropped 4 bases, with 16 bases sitting between them. DNA of the CDR3: TGTGCCAGCAGTTTAGGCAGCGGCCCGCACCCAGATACGCAGTATTTT. Residues: CASSLGSGPHPDTQYF.